The rows below give T cell receptor beta chains drawn from one sample of a study of cytomegalovirus exposure and HLA in healthy donors. Sequencing was performed with immunoSEQ multiplex PCR; in TCRdb, only in-frame clones are kept and a portion is missing. The sample contains some 290,000 clones, 88% of which appear only once. Sequenced: PBMCs. These receptor sequences come from a man aged 25 to 40 in good health and CMV-seronegative. CDR3s include the opening cysteine and the closing phenylalanine or tryptophan. The D gene is left open where the match is weak. Rows give clone size only sometimes, using once, few, many, or a class for an expanded clone.

.	TRBJ1-2	TRBV4-1	once	CASSPDRSRHYGYTF	TGCGCCAGCAGCCCAGACCGGTCCCGTCATTATGGCTACACCTTC
TRBD2	TRBJ2-5	TRBV7-6	.	CASSPRGIKETQYF	TGTGCCAGCAGCCCGCGGGGGATAAAAGAGACCCAGTACTTC
TRBD2	TRBJ2-2	TRBV5-6	.	CASSLGPSGGTGELFF	TGTGCCAGCAGCTTGGGACCTTCGGGGGGCACCGGGGAGCTGTTTTTT
.	TRBJ2-7	TRBV7-9	few	CASSLASRRGHGEQYF	TGTGCCAGCAGCTTAGCTTCGCGGCGGGGCCATGGCGAGCAGTACTTC
.	TRBJ1-6	TRBV6-5	.	CASSYSSQGLGSPLHF	TGTGCCAGCAGTTACTCCTCACAGGGCCTAGGTTCACCCCTCCACTTT
TRBD1	TRBJ2-2	TRBV5-3	.	CAAHTGQGFAGELFF	TGTGCCGCCCATACGGGACAGGGGTTCGCCGGGGAGCTGTTTTTT
TRBD1	TRBJ1-2	TRBV2	.	CASRGDRDGYTF	TGTGCCAGCAGAGGGGACAGGGATGGCTACACCTTC
.	TRBJ2-7	TRBV19	once	CASSIGLVVGHLRYEQYF	TGTGCCAGTAGTATCGGTCTTGTCGTGGGCCACCTTCGATACGAGCAGTACTTC
.	TRBJ1-2	TRBV6-1	once	CASSEGSIYGYTF	TGTGCCAGCAGTGAAGGCAGTATCTATGGCTACACCTTC
.	TRBJ2-5	TRBV9	.	CASSVGITGRETQYF	TGTGCCAGCAGCGTAGGAATTACAGGGCGAGAGACCCAGTACTTC
TRBD1	TRBJ1-3	TRBV5-1	.	CASSTRQGAEGNTIYF	TGCGCCAGCAGCACCCGACAGGGGGCGGAAGGAAACACCATATATTTT
TRBD1	TRBJ1-1	TRBV28	.	CASSSSGTGIRTEAFF	TGTGCCAGCAGTTCATCCGGGACAGGGATCAGAACTGAAGCTTTCTTT
.	TRBJ1-2	TRBV6-5	.	CASSRSPTSYGYTF	TGTGCCAGCAGCCGATCACCGACAAGCTATGGCTACACCTTC
.	TRBJ1-1	TRBV30	.	CAWAGGLNTEAFF	TGTGCCTGGGCCGGAGGGCTGAACACTGAAGCTTTCTTT
.	TRBJ1-1	TRBV4-3	.	CASSQVVRGNTEAFF	TGCGCCAGCAGCCAAGTTGTCAGGGGGAACACTGAAGCTTTCTTT
.	TRBJ1-5	TRBV6-1	.	CASSEFARGDNQPQHF	TGTGCCAGCAGTGAATTCGCCAGGGGAGACAATCAGCCCCAGCATTTT
TRBD2	TRBJ2-7	TRBV29-1	.	CSVELAGGHNWQYF	TGCAGCGTTGAACTAGCGGGGGGGCATAATTGGCAGTACTTC
TRBD1	TRBJ2-3	TRBV18	.	CASSPGQGIADTQYF	TGTGCCAGCTCACCAGGACAGGGAATCGCAGATACGCAGTATTTT
TRBD1	TRBJ1-5	TRBV7-2	.	CASSFGTGGGQPQHF	TGTGCCAGCAGCTTCGGGACAGGGGGTGGTCAGCCCCAGCATTTT
TRBD1	TRBJ1-2	TRBV5-6	.	CASSVQGFYGYTF	TGTGCCAGCAGCGTACAGGGGTTCTATGGCTACACCTTC
.	TRBJ1-6	TRBV10-3	few	CAIARQSNSPLHF	TGTGCCATAGCCAGACAGAGTAATTCACCCCTCCACTTT
TRBD1	TRBJ2-1	TRBV13	once	CASSLQPGGGYVHEQFF	TGTGCCAGCAGCCTTCAACCAGGGGGCGGTTATGTCCATGAGCAGTTCTTC
TRBD1	TRBJ2-2	TRBV5-4	.	CASSLGDRGRIAGELFF	TGTGCCAGCAGCTTGGGAGACAGGGGGAGAATCGCCGGGGAGCTGTTTTTT
.	TRBJ1-6	TRBV19	.	CASSGEPYNSPLHF	TGTGCCAGTTCAGGTGAACCCTATAATTCACCCCTCCACTTT
TRBD1	TRBJ2-7	TRBV4-1	.	CASSQENRGRYEQYF	TGCGCCAGCAGCCAAGAAAACAGGGGGAGGTACGAGCAGTACTTC
TRBD2	TRBJ2-3	TRBV4-2	once	CASSQELAETQYF	TGTGCCAGCAGCCAAGAGCTAGCGGAAACGCAGTATTTT
.	TRBJ1-5	TRBV2	.	CASKQELTSSQPQHF	TGTGCCAGCAAACAGGAACTAACGAGCAGTCAGCCCCAGCATTTT
TRBD2	TRBJ2-7	TRBV6-1	.	CASIFTSGGYEQYF	TGTGCCAGCATTTTTACTAGCGGGGGCTACGAGCAGTACTTC
TRBD2	TRBJ2-7	TRBV18	.	CASSPGGTSGLGEQYF	TGTGCCAGCTCACCGGGCGGGACTAGCGGACTCGGCGAGCAGTACTTC